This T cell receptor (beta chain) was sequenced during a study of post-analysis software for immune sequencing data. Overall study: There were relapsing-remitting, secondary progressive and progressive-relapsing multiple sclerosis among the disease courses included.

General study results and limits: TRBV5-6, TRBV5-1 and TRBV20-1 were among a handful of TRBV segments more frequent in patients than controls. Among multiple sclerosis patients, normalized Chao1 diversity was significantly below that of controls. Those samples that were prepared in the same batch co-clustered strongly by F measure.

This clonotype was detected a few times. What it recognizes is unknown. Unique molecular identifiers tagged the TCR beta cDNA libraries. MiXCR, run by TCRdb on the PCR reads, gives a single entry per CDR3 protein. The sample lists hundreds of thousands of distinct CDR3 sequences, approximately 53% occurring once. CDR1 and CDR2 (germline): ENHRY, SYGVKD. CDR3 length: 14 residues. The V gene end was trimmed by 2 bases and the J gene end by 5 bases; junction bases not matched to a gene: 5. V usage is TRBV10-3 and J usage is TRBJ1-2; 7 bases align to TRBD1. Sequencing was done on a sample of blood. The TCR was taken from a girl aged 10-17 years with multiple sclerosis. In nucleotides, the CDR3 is TGTGCCATCAGTGAGGACAGGGTTTTATATGGCTACACCTTC. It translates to CAISEDRVLYGYTF.